This T cell receptor beta chain was sequenced for a study of neurological immune-mediated disorders. This CDR3 contains 14 residues. Germline CDR1 reads SSHAT; CDR2 reads FNYEAQ (reference sequence). The time point denotes: technical triplicate 3. The cDNA was synthesized by means of template-switch 5'RACE, which was carried out with 10-nucleotide random UMIs. In TCRdb, the 5' RACE reads were re-called with MiXCR into one record per CDR3 protein. This sample has 25,000 to 30,000 distinct CDR3 sequences; roughly a sixth occur once, and the top ten carry around 5.2%. This clonotype was seen at least ten times. Mismatch with germline at one junction end may stem from a read error.

The TCR comes from a female donor with HTLV-1-associated myelopathy (HAM/TSP). The sequenced sample consisted of CD4+ T cells from blood. V and J are TRBV7-7 and TRBJ2-1; possible D gene TRBD1, 5 bases. CDR3 DNA: TGTGCTAGCAGCCCCGGACAACGCTACAATGAGCAGTTCTTC. Protein product: CASSPGQRYNEQFF.